The 22 T cell receptor beta chains below were found in one sample sequenced in a study of cytomegalovirus exposure and HLA in healthy donors. The primer mix had 60 Vbeta and 13 Jbeta primers. Sequencing was performed with immunoSEQ multiplex PCR; in TCRdb, only in-frame clones are kept and a portion is missing. The repertoire has 170,000 or so clones, roughly 84% of them found once; the top ten carry about 0.39%. Sequencing was done on a sample of PBMCs. Every receptor here comes from a boy between 2 and 10 years old in good health and CMV-seronegative.

The rearrangement joins TRBV4-1 to TRBJ1-1; D might be TRBD1 (6 bases). The CDR3 consists of 13 residues. V lost 1 base to trimming and J lost 10 bases, with 13 bases between them. Germline V lookup: CDR1 MGHRA, CDR2 YSYEKL. CDR3 coding DNA: TGCGCCAGCAGCCAAGTTACAGGGTCCACAGCTTTCTTT. Translation: CASSQVTGSTAFF.

This sequence joins TRBV6-1 and TRBJ1-5; 8 positions agree with TRBD1. Germline CDR1 is MNHNS and CDR2 is SASEGT. This CDR3 region has 15 residues. The V gene end was trimmed by 7 bases and the J gene end by 7 bases; junction bases not matched to a gene: 12. CDR3 nucleotide sequence: TGTGCCAGCACCCCGATAGGACAGGGTGACCAGCCCCAGCATTTT. Translating it yields CASTPIGQGDQPQHF.

This clone was recorded a few times. This rearrangement joins TRBV4-1 to TRBJ2-2, with D hard to call. Looked up from germline, CDR1 is MGHRA and CDR2 is YSYEKL. With 1 base removed from V and 8 bases from J, the gap between germline ends came to 11 bases. The CDR3 runs 14 residues. DNA for the CDR3: TGCGCCAGCAGCCAAGGAGGTATGCCGGGGGAGCTGTTTTTT. It yields the protein CASSQGGMPGELFF.

The chain uses TRBV5-8 and TRBJ1-1, with D possibly being TRBD1 (5 bases). The V gene's germline CDR1 is SGHTS and CDR2 YDEGEE. Between the trimmed V and J ends, which lost 1 base and 0 bases, there was a span of 16 bases. The CDR3 consists of 17 residues. CDR3 sequence reads: CASSLIVRVRVNTEAFF. In nucleotides, the CDR3 is TGTGCCAGCAGCTTGATTGTCAGGGTAAGGGTGAACACTGAAGCTTTCTTT.

This chain connects TRBV6-1 to TRBJ1-2; maybe TRBD1 (6 bases). Germline CDR1 and CDR2: MNHNS and SASEGT. CDR3 length: 16 amino acids. Between the trimmed V and J ends, which lost 2 bases and 3 bases, there was a span of 16 bases. The CDR3 nucleotides read TGTGCCAGCAGTGAAAGGGACATGGGAGAAGACTATGGCTACACCTTC. Its translation: CASSERDMGEDYGYTF.

This chain connects TRBV27 to TRBJ2-1, with 10 bases fitting TRBD2. Losses at the gene ends were 7 bases for V and 2 bases for J; bases not matched to a gene: 14. The germline CDR1 and CDR2 sequences are MNHEY and SMNVEV (reference sequence). The CDR3 is 18 residues long. This CDR3 is CASMILPSGRAPYNEQFF. CDR3 nucleotide sequence: TGTGCCAGCATGATTCTACCCAGCGGGAGGGCCCCCTACAATGAGCAGTTCTTC.

The rearrangement links TRBV7-2 to TRBJ1-5; D possibly corresponds to TRBD1 (5 bases). The germline V gene encodes CDR1 SGHTA and CDR2 FQGNSA. The CDR3 loop spans 14 amino acids. The V end was cut by 5 bases, the J end by 3 bases, with 11 bases between. DNA of the CDR3: TGTGCCAGCAGCCCAACAGGATACAATCAGCCCCAGCATTTT. Translation: CASSPTGYNQPQHF.

Here the CDR3 reads CASSRQGRRWEQYF. The CDR3 coding sequence is TGTGCCAGCAGTCGACAGGGAAGGCGTTGGGAGCAGTACTTC. The V gene is TRBV6-5, the J gene TRBJ2-5, with 7 bases identical to TRBD1. Germline lookup yields CDR1 MNHEY and CDR2 SVGAGI. After removal of 5 bases from V and 11 bases from J, the junction contained 14 bases not matched to a gene. The length of the CDR3 is 14 residues.

The chain uses TRBV19 and TRBJ2-3, with D hard to call. Trimming cost V 5 bases and J 3 bases, with 6 bases left between them. The CDR3 runs 12 residues. The germline V gene has CDR1 LNHDA and CDR2 SQIVND (reference sequence). DNA of the CDR3: TGTGCCAGTAGTCCCAGGACAGATACGCAGTATTTT. It yields the protein CASSPRTDTQYF.

Concerning this clone itself: The same CDR3 is also encoded by other DNA sequences in this sample. The V call is TRBV18, the J call TRBJ1-1; possibly TRBD1 for D (6 bases). The germline V gene encodes CDR1 KGHSH and CDR2 LQKENI. V was shortened by 6 bases and J by 3 bases, with 14 bases between the two germline ends. CDR3 length: 14 amino acids. DNA of the CDR3: TGTGCCAGCTCTCTAACAGGGTCGGACACTGAAGCTTTCTTT. Translation: CASSLTGSDTEAFF.

The chain links TRBV18 to TRBJ1-5; the match to TRBD1 covers 8 bases. V dropped 6 bases and J dropped 5; count of bases not matched to a gene: 9. The germline V gene encodes CDR1 KGHSH and CDR2 LQKENI. The CDR3 is made up of 15 amino acids. The CDR3 sequence: CASSFGTGLYQPQHF. Written as DNA, the CDR3 is TGTGCCAGCTCTTTCGGGACAGGACTTTATCAGCCCCAGCATTTT. The full variable domain, with the rest looked up from reference TRBV18 and TRBJ1-5, is NAGVMQNPRHLVRRRGQEARLRCSPMKGHSHVYWYRQLPEEGLKFMVYLQKENIIDESGMPKERFSAEFPKEGPSILRIQQVVRGDSAAYFCASSFGTGLYQPQHFGDGTRLSIL.

The chain links TRBV1 to TRBJ2-5; the table's D call, TRBD2, has no DNA check behind it. The better agreement between TRBJ2-7 and the DNA end casts doubt on the J call. TRBV1 constitutes a pseudogene. The CDR3 extends over 11 amino acids. CDR3 in amino acids: CTSSPNHEQYF. CDR3 coding DNA: TGCACCAGCAGCCCCAATCACGAGCAGTACTTC.

The V gene is TRBV5-1, the J gene TRBJ2-1, with a tentative D call TRBD2 (6 bases). CDR1 and CDR2 from the germline V gene are SGHRS and YFSETQ. The CDR3 totals 17 residues. The V and J ends lost 0 bases and 4 bases respectively, with 17 bases between them. CDR3 in amino acids: CASSLEGASDPYNEQFF. The CDR3 DNA is TGCGCCAGCAGCTTGGAAGGGGCTAGCGACCCATACAATGAGCAGTTCTTC.

In its sample, this clone was seen once. The gene calls are TRBV19 and TRBJ2-2; D possibly corresponds to TRBD1 (6 bases). V was clipped by 5 bases and J by 5 bases, with 21 bases between them. The CDR3 is 17 residues long. Germline loops: CDR1 LNHDA, CDR2 SQIVND (reference sequence). This CDR3 is CASSSKTGTWFTGELFF. The CDR3 bases are TGTGCCAGTAGTTCCAAGACCGGGACATGGTTTACCGGGGAGCTGTTTTTT.

For this clone: One end of the junction fails to match germline, which may point to a read error. The chain couples TRBV15 to TRBJ2-7; 10 bases are shared with TRBD1. The CDR3 runs 15 residues. Germline assignment: CDR1 LNHNV and CDR2 YYDKDF (reference sequence). CDR3 residues: CATSGDRGRRYEQYF. CDR3 DNA sequence: TGTGCCACCAGCGGAGACAGGGGGCGCAGGTACGAGCAGTACTTC.

The chain combines TRBV5-4 with TRBJ2-4; 7 positions agree with TRBD2. J lost 0 bases, V lost 4 bases, and 13 bases had no gene match. This CDR3 contains 18 residues. Germline V gene data show CDR1 as SGHNT and CDR2 as YYREEE (reference sequence). CDR3 sequence reads: CASSGTSSGGLAKNIQYF. The CDR3 DNA follows: TGTGCCAGCAGCGGTACCTCCTCGGGGGGACTAGCCAAAAACATTCAGTACTTC.

The rearrangement joins TRBV28 to TRBJ2-1; perhaps TRBD2 as D (5 bases). This CDR3 has 15 amino acids. Germline V gene lookup returns CDR1 MDHEN and CDR2 SYDVKM. V lost 7 bases to trimming and J lost 0 bases, with 13 bases between them. CDR3 sequence: CASTIAYSSYNEQFF. In DNA form, the CDR3 reads TGTGCCAGCACGATAGCGTACAGCTCCTACAATGAGCAGTTCTTC.

About this clone itself: At one end, the junction sequence differs from germline, possibly due to a read error. The chain has TRBV4-1 and TRBJ1-2; D is undetermined. The germline CDR1 and CDR2 sequences are MGHRA and YSYEKL. The CDR3 has 15 residues. CDR3 DNA: TGCGCCAGCAGCCCCTTTGAGGGCCTTAACTATGGCTACCCCTTC. Its translation: CASSPFEGLNYGYPF.

The chain recombines TRBV5-1 with TRBJ2-3, with 8 bases matching TRBD2. V was clipped by 2 bases and J by 3 bases; unmatched bases: 5. The CDR3 is made up of 15 amino acids. Germline V gives CDR1 SGHRS, CDR2 YFSETQ. CDR3 residues: CASSFSGKPTDTQYF. DNA of the CDR3: TGCGCCAGCAGCTTTAGCGGGAAACCGACAGATACGCAGTATTTT.

The chain joins TRBV29-1 to TRBJ1-1; D perhaps matches TRBD1 (6 bases). V gave up 4 bases and J gave up 0 bases, with 15 bases separating them. CDR3 length equals 15 residues. Germline CDR1 and CDR2: SQVTM and ANQGSEA. CDR3 coding DNA: TGCAGCGTTGGGCCAGGACAGAAGATGAACACTGAAGCTTTCTTT. Its protein is CSVGPGQKMNTEAFF.

The V gene is TRBV7-9, the J gene TRBJ2-7, with D perhaps matching TRBD1 (5 bases). Trimming removed 5 bases at V and 1 base at J, with 12 bases between. The CDR3 extends over 14 amino acids. The germline V gene has CDR1 SEHNR and CDR2 FQNEAQ (reference sequence). CDR3 sequence reads: CASSPWGRSYEQYF. CDR3 DNA sequence: TGTGCCAGCAGCCCCTGGGGCCGTTCCTACGAGCAGTACTTC.

The gene calls are TRBV2 and TRBJ2-2, with D perhaps TRBD1 (5 bases). V shed 3 bases and J shed 4 bases, with 12 bases lying between them. CDR3 length: 15 amino acids. CDR1 is SNHLY, CDR2 FYNNEI, per germline. The CDR3 protein is CASSEQGLLTGELFF. CDR3 DNA sequence: TGTGCCAGCAGTGAGCAGGGTTTGCTCACCGGGGAGCTGTTTTTT. Together with reference TRBV2 and TRBJ2-2, the CDR3 gives the full variable domain: EPEVTQTPSHQVTQMGQEVILRCVPISNHLYFYWYRQILGQKVEFLVSFYNNEISEKSEIFDDQFSVERPDGSNFTLKIRSTKLEDSAMYFCASSEQGLLTGELFFGEGSRLTVL.